The rows below give T cell receptor beta chains drawn from one sample of a study of technical replicates of blood from several donors. The protocol was immunoSEQ multiplex PCR, while the TCRdb copy is restricted to in-frame clones and leaves out a portion. The sample has about 100,000 clones, around 96% seen once. Sequencing was performed on T cells isolated from PBMCs. These receptors were obtained from a human donor in good health. CDR3s include the opening cysteine and the closing phenylalanine or tryptophan. Only part of the rows carry a size: once, few, many, or a class if the clone is expanded.

J,length,size,V,CDR3
TRBJ2-7,13,.,TRBV10-1,CASSDAVPYEQYF
TRBJ1-2,15,.,TRBV19,CASSIGTHPRYGYTF
TRBJ1-3,16,.,TRBV5-1,CASSIGQGVSGNTIYF
TRBJ2-3,15,.,TRBV9,CASSVTGVSTDTQYF
TRBJ2-7,13,.,TRBV28,CASSLGEAYEQYF
TRBJ1-1,19,once,TRBV7-3,CASSLNKQGEGGGNTEAFF
TRBJ1-4,18,.,TRBV19,CASSTGDRGSATNEKLFF
TRBJ2-3,18,.,TRBV15,CATSRLPGLAGGADTQYF
TRBJ1-2,13,once,TRBV5-6,CASSQGQSYGYTF
TRBJ1-5,14,.,TRBV29-1,CSVGQGNSNQPQHF
TRBJ2-7,19,.,TRBV14,CASSQATGRGVLGAHEQYF
TRBJ2-7,13,.,TRBV7-3,CASSGTISYEQYF
TRBJ2-7,14,once,TRBV9,CASSVEIAGDEQYF
TRBJ1-1,14,.,TRBV27,CASSLDRGRTEAFF
TRBJ2-7,11,.,TRBV6-5,CASNRGNEQYF
TRBJ1-5,15,.,TRBV9,CASSVGGGDGQPQHF
TRBJ2-5,16,.,TRBV28,CASSLISGGVGETQYF
TRBJ1-5,13,.,TRBV11-2,CASSGQVGQPQHF
TRBJ1-2,16,.,TRBV2,CASPGRTANSNYGYTF
TRBJ2-4,14,.,TRBV9,CASSVGGGRNIQYF
TRBJ2-7,14,.,TRBV11-2,CASTLLHAAYEQYF
TRBJ1-2,13,.,TRBV21-1,CASSKQGSYGYTF
TRBJ2-7,13,.,TRBV6-1,CASSVTGGYEQYF
TRBJ1-3,16,.,TRBV30,CAWSVPVTASGNTIYF
TRBJ2-3,14,few,TRBV30,CAWSRTSGTDTQYF
TRBJ2-1,16,.,TRBV12-5,CASAWVLAGGYNEQFF
TRBJ2-1,15,.,TRBV5-1,CASSPPTSGMDEQFF
TRBJ1-3,15,.,TRBV6-5,CASRTGTVSGNTIYF
TRBJ2-1,12,.,TRBV27,CASRTGGFEQFF
TRBJ1-1,18,.,TRBV21-1,CASSKGAARGRRNTEAFF
TRBJ1-2,15,.,TRBV5-6,CASSLGPGDLRGYTF
TRBJ1-3,15,.,TRBV7-3,CASSLTGGSGNTIYF
TRBJ2-5,14,once,TRBV5-1,CASSSVSAQETQYF
TRBJ1-1,16,.,TRBV7-8,CASSRTGGFMNTEAFF
TRBJ2-7,16,.,TRBV27,CASSLSTTSGSNEQYF
TRBJ1-5,18,.,TRBV4-2,CASSQDLRRGQSNQPQHF
TRBJ2-3,14,.,TRBV4-1,CASSQDHRSDTQYF
TRBJ2-7,14,.,TRBV7-3,CASSLTGGQDEQYF
TRBJ2-3,14,.,TRBV19,CASISGRTTDTQYF